The 10 T cell receptor beta chains given below trace back to one sample, sequenced in a study of blood T cell repertoires in COVID-19. Profiled with immunoSEQ multiplex PCR; TCRdb holds only in-frame clones, not every one. The repertoire consists of some 240,000 clones, with 65% to 90% occurring once and the leading ten covering roughly a tenth. The material sequenced was peripheral blood. These receptors originate from a man in his fifties or sixties with active or convalescent COVID-19.

This chain connects TRBV9 to TRBJ1-2; 7 bases agree with TRBD1. Germline loops: CDR1 SGDLS, CDR2 YYNGEE. The V and J ends lost 4 bases and 7 bases, in that order; junction bases with no gene match: 13. This CDR3 comprises 15 residues. The DNA of the CDR3 is TGTGCCAGCAGCCCCCCCCAGGGGGGAATGGGTGGCTACACCTTC. The encoded protein is CASSPPQGGMGGYTF.

The chain uses TRBV7-9 and TRBJ2-3, with TRBD2 identical over 12 bases. J gave up 4 bases and V 2 bases, and 4 bases lay outside the gene matches. Germline values: CDR1 SEHNR, CDR2 FQNEAQ (reference sequence). The CDR3 is 16 residues long. The CDR3 is CASSLPSGGAADTQYF. The CDR3 DNA is TGTGCCAGCAGCTTACCTAGCGGGGGGGCCGCAGATACGCAGTATTTT.

The rearrangement uses TRBV18 and TRBJ2-1; tentatively, D is TRBD2 (6 bases). V gave up 1 base and J gave up 1 base, with 11 bases separating them. Germline CDR1 is KGHSH and CDR2 is LQKENI. This CDR3 comprises 16 residues. The CDR3 sequence: CASSPQRLVSYNEQFF. CDR3 DNA: TGTGCCAGCTCACCACAGAGACTAGTATCCTACAATGAGCAGTTCTTC.

The V call is TRBV4-1, the J call TRBJ2-2; the match to TRBD2 covers 11 bases. Losses at the gene ends were 3 bases for V and 1 base for J; bases not matched to a gene: 13. Germline CDR1 MGHRA, CDR2 YSYEKL. This CDR3 has 20 amino acids. The CDR3 DNA is TGCGCCAGCAGCCAGAAACTAGCGGGGGCCAAAAAATTGAACACCGGGGAGCTGTTTTTT. Translated, it gives CASSQKLAGAKKLNTGELFF.

As regards this clone: A read error may produce the germline difference seen at one junction end. V and J are TRBV7-7 and TRBJ1-1; D is ambiguous. Per germline, CDR1 SSHAT and CDR2 FNYEAQ (reference sequence). The CDR3 totals 13 residues. The CDR3 sequence: CASSLARIWEAFF. As DNA, the CDR3 is TGTGCTAGCAGCTTAGCGAGGATTTGGGAAGCTTTCTTT.

The V gene is TRBV28, the J gene TRBJ1-2, with D possibly TRBD1 on 5 matching bases. Germline CDR1 MDHEN, CDR2 SYDVKM. Trimming pared 7 bases from V and 4 bases from J, leaving 16 bases between. This CDR3 contains 14 residues. CDR3 sequence (DNA): TGTGCCAGCAAATGGGGAACAGGCTCCTATGGCTACACCTTC. Its protein product is CASKWGTGSYGYTF.

J is TRBJ1-6 and V is TRBV30, with D tentatively TRBD1 (5 bases). CDR1 is GTSNPN, CDR2 SVGIG, per germline (reference sequence). Trimming took 2 bases from V and 7 from J, leaving 18 bases between them. This CDR3 has 16 amino acids. CDR3: CAWSTTGRAANSPLHF. CDR3 DNA sequence: TGTGCCTGGAGTACGACGGGCAGGGCGGCGAATTCACCCCTCCACTTT.

The V gene is TRBV29-1, the J gene TRBJ1-2; tentatively, D is TRBD1 (6 bases). With 6 bases removed from V and 7 bases from J, the gap between germline ends came to 24 bases. This CDR3 is 15 amino acids long. The germline V gene has CDR1 SQVTM and CDR2 ANQGSEA. The CDR3 DNA reads as TGCAGCGTATTTGTCCCGGACAGTGATGGGTCTGGCTACACCTTC. Translating gives CSVFVPDSDGSGYTF.

This clone was seen once. The chain links TRBV10-3 to TRBJ2-3, with 11 bases lining up with TRBD2. CDR1 and CDR2 from the germline V gene are ENHRY and SYGVKD. This CDR3 region has 15 residues. J was trimmed by 4 bases and V by 5 bases; bases with no gene match: 5. In nucleotides, the CDR3 is TGTGCCATCAGTTCACTAGCGGGAGTAGCAGATACGCAGTATTTT. It is translated as CAISSLAGVADTQYF.

J is TRBJ1-1 and V is TRBV16; D is possibly TRBD1 (6 bases). The length of the CDR3 is 14 residues. Germline V gene lookup returns CDR1 KGHSY and CDR2 FQNENV. Trimming removed 4 bases from V and 2 bases from J, with 11 bases in between. The CDR3 DNA is TGTGCCAGCAGCCTTACAGGGTCAAACACTGAAGCTTTCTTT. It codes for CASSLTGSNTEAFF.